The rows below give T cell receptor beta chains drawn from one sample of a study of cytomegalovirus exposure and HLA in healthy donors. The protocol was immunoSEQ multiplex PCR, while the TCRdb copy is restricted to in-frame clones and leaves out a portion. The data show more than 55,000 clones, with 75% to 85% seen just once and under 4% held by the top ten. The sequenced sample consisted of PBMCs. The receptors come from a woman aged 35 to 49 in good health and CMV-seronegative. The CDR3 runs from the conserved cysteine through the conserved F or W. The order of the fields is clone size, J gene, D gene, V gene, CDR3 DNA, CDR3 protein. The D gene is left open where the match is weak. A clone size is listed for some rows: how often the clone was seen (once, few, many), or a class if it is expanded.

-	TRBJ2-3	-	TRBV10-3	TGTGCCATTCAACCACAGGGTACTAGCACAGATACGCAGTATTTT	CAIQPQGTSTDTQYF
-	TRBJ2-7	TRBD1	TRBV19	TGTGCCAGTAGTACAGGGACAGGGGGCTACGAGCAGTACTTC	CASSTGTGGYEQYF
-	TRBJ2-7	-	TRBV28	TGTGCCAGCAAGCAGGGCTACGAGCAGTACTTC	CASKQGYEQYF
-	TRBJ1-1	TRBD1	TRBV10-3	TGTGCCATCAGTGAGTCGGATGGACAGGGTAAATTGAACACTGAAGCTTTCTTT	CAISESDGQGKLNTEAFF
-	TRBJ1-2	-	TRBV30	TGTGCCTGGAGTGCGGCGGGGAAGTATGGCTACACCTTC	CAWSAAGKYGYTF
-	TRBJ2-5	TRBD1	TRBV19	TGTGCCAGTAGTATAGATAGAGACAGGGCCGGGACCCAGTACTTC	CASSIDRDRAGTQYF
-	TRBJ2-1	-	TRBV28	TGTGCCAGCAGTTTATGGGGCCAGAGGGTCCCCTACAATGAGCAGTTCTTC	CASSLWGQRVPYNEQFF
-	TRBJ2-2	TRBD1	TRBV2	TGTGCCAGCACTTGGACAGGGATGACCGGGGAGCTGTTTTTT	CASTWTGMTGELFF
-	TRBJ1-2	-	TRBV5-4	TGTGCCAGCAGCGTCGATGGCAGTCACTATGGCTACACCTTC	CASSVDGSHYGYTF
-	TRBJ2-1	TRBD2	TRBV11-1	TGTGCCAGCAGCCGGACTAGCGACTCCTACAATGAGCAGTTCTTC	CASSRTSDSYNEQFF
-	TRBJ2-5	-	TRBV29-1	TGCAGCATAAAAACTAGTGGCGAGACCCAGTACTTC	CSIKTSGETQYF
-	TRBJ2-7	TRBD1	TRBV19	TGTGCCAGTAGTAAAGGGGGCGGCGAGCAGTACTTC	CASSKGGGEQYF
-	TRBJ2-7	TRBD2	TRBV13	TGTGCCAGCAGCTTAGGAGGTTGGGCTAGCGGAACCTACGAGCAGTACTTC	CASSLGGWASGTYEQYF
-	TRBJ2-1	-	TRBV5-1	TGCGCCAGCAGCTTGGCCACCGGGGTGGGCAGAAGGAATGAGCAGTTCTTC	CASSLATGVGRRNEQFF
-	TRBJ2-7	TRBD1	TRBV28	TGTGCCAGCAGCTCCGGGACAGGGTGGACCGAGCAGTACTTC	CASSSGTGWTEQYF
-	TRBJ1-1	TRBD1	TRBV23-1	TGCGCCAGCAATATCAGGGGGCGTTTGAACACTGAAGCTTTCTTT	CASNIRGRLNTEAFF
-	TRBJ2-3	TRBD1	TRBV29-1	TGCAGCGTTGACATGGACAGGGGAGGGAGTTGGACAGATACGCAGTATTTT	CSVDMDRGGSWTDTQYF
-	TRBJ2-1	-	TRBV7-9	TGTGCCAGCACCACGCGCGGATTTGAGCAGTTCTTC	CASTTRGFEQFF
-	TRBJ2-7	-	TRBV7-8	TGTGCCAGCAGGGGAGAGCTGGGGTACGAGCAGTACTTC	CASRGELGYEQYF
-	TRBJ2-2	-	TRBV27	TGTGCCAGCAGTTTCCTAGCCTTGACCGGGGAGCTGTTTTTT	CASSFLALTGELFF
-	TRBJ2-7	-	TRBV28	TGTGCCAGCAGTTTTTGGGGACATATCTACGAGCAGTACTTC	CASSFWGHIYEQYF
-	TRBJ2-2	TRBD2	TRBV19	TGTGCCAGTAGTATTTCTAGCGGGGTGAACACCGGGGAGCTGTTTTTT	CASSISSGVNTGELFF
-	TRBJ1-3	-	TRBV11-2	TGTGCCAGCAGCTTATTCTCCGATACTTTCTATTTT	CASSLFSDTFYF
few	TRBJ2-7	-	TRBV9	TGTGCCAGCAGCGTAGGGCCCCTCAACGAGCAGTACTTC	CASSVGPLNEQYF
once	TRBJ1-2	-	TRBV4-1	TGCGCCAGCAGCCAAGATATGGGCAGGGAGGGATCTGGCTACACCTTC	CASSQDMGREGSGYTF
-	TRBJ1-1	TRBD1	TRBV27	TGTGCCAGCAGTTTATCGAGGGGGCCGGGGACTGAAGCTTTCTTT	CASSLSRGPGTEAFF
-	TRBJ2-3	TRBD2	TRBV19	TGTGCCAGTAGTATAGGCCTAGCGGGCTCAGATACGCAGTATTTT	CASSIGLAGSDTQYF
once	TRBJ1-1	-	TRBV25-1	TGTGCCAGCAGGGTGACAGCTTCGAACACTGAAGCTTTCTTT	CASRVTASNTEAFF
-	TRBJ2-2	-	TRBV9	TGTGCCAGCAGCGTAGCAGGCGCTAGCTACGGGTACACCGGGGAGCTGTTTTTT	CASSVAGASYGYTGELFF
-	TRBJ2-1	-	TRBV28	TGTGCCAGCAGTCCTATAATGTACAATGAGCAGTTCTTC	CASSPIMYNEQFF
-	TRBJ2-7	-	TRBV27	TGTGCCAGCAGTTCCCAGAAATGGGGAGCGACCACCTACGAGCAGTACTTC	CASSSQKWGATTYEQYF
-	TRBJ2-7	TRBD2	TRBV11-2	TGTGCCAGCAGCAAACGGGGGGGGGCAGATGAGCAGTACTTC	CASSKRGGADEQYF
-	TRBJ2-7	TRBD1	TRBV6-1	TGTGCCAGCAGTCGCCACAGGGGAACCGGGTACGAGCAGTACTTC	CASSRHRGTGYEQYF
-	TRBJ2-3	TRBD1	TRBV11-2	TGTGCCAGCAGCCCGACCAGGGGGCGAATGACAGATACGCAGTATTTT	CASSPTRGRMTDTQYF
few	TRBJ2-2	-	TRBV15	TGTGCCACCAGCAAATCGAGTGAGGCCGGGGAGCTGTTTTTT	CATSKSSEAGELFF
-	TRBJ2-1	TRBD2	TRBV7-2	TGTGCCAGCAGCCGACCTAGCGGGGGCTACAATGAGCAGTTCTTC	CASSRPSGGYNEQFF
-	TRBJ2-7	TRBD2	TRBV14	TGTGCCAGCAGCCAAGATTTGGCCACTAGCGTCTACGAGCAGTACTTC	CASSQDLATSVYEQYF
-	TRBJ2-7	-	TRBV18	TGTGCCAGCTCCCCTGGACAGTCCTACGAGCAGTACTTC	CASSPGQSYEQYF
-	TRBJ2-1	TRBD2	TRBV7-6	TGTGCCAGCAGCTTAGGGCCTCGGGAGGGTAATGAGCAGTTCTTC	CASSLGPREGNEQFF
-	TRBJ1-2	-	TRBV7-3	TGTGCCAGCAGCCCCCTCCCGGGAGGGGGCTACACCTTC	CASSPLPGGGYTF
once	TRBJ1-5	-	TRBV19	TGTGCCAGTAGTCGTACTTGGGCACCTAGCAATCAGCCCCAGCATTTT	CASSRTWAPSNQPQHF
-	TRBJ2-7	-	TRBV18	TGTGCCAGCTCTTCCGGGGACTACGAGCAGTACTTC	CASSSGDYEQYF
-	TRBJ2-3	TRBD2	TRBV13	TGTGCCAGCAGCATAGCGGGAGGCGCCGCAGATACGCAGTATTTT	CASSIAGGAADTQYF
few	TRBJ2-7	TRBD2	TRBV5-4	TGTGCCAGCAGCTCGAGGACTAGCACCTACTACGAGCAGTACTTC	CASSSRTSTYYEQYF
-	TRBJ1-5	-	TRBV11-2	TGTGCCAGCAGCCCGGGAAACAATCAGCCCCAGCATTTT	CASSPGNNQPQHF
-	TRBJ2-7	TRBD1	TRBV7-9	TGTGCCAGCAGCGGGGGGACAGGCCCCTCCTACGAGCAGTACTTC	CASSGGTGPSYEQYF
-	TRBJ1-1	TRBD1	TRBV15	TGTGCCACCAGCAGAGATTTGACAGGGTTGGTTGAAGCTTTCTTT	CATSRDLTGLVEAFF
-	TRBJ2-7	-	TRBV11-3	TGTGCCAGCAGCTTAGCGGTTCAGGTATTTGAACCCTACGAGCAGTACTTC	CASSLAVQVFEPYEQYF
-	TRBJ2-2	-	TRBV4-1	TGCGCCAGCAGCCTACTAAGAGGCGGGGGCGGCGAGGAGCTGTTTTTT	CASSLLRGGGGEELFF
-	TRBJ2-2	TRBD2	TRBV6-5	TGTGCCAGCACGGGACTAGCGGGGGGCACCGGGGAGCTGTTTTTT	CASTGLAGGTGELFF
-	TRBJ1-5	-	TRBV5-6	TGTGCCAGCAGCTCCCAGGGTAGGCAGCCCCAGCATTTT	CASSSQGRQPQHF